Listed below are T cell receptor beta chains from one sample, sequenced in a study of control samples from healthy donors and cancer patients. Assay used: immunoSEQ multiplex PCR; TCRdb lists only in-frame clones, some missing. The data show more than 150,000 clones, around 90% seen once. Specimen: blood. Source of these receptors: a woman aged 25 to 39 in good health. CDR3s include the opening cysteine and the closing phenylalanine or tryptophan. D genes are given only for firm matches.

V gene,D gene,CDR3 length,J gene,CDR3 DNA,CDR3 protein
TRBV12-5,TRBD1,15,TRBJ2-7,TGTGCTAGTGGTTTGGGGAAAAACAGGGGCGGCGAGCAGTACTTC,CASGLGKNRGGEQYF
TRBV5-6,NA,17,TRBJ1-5,TGTGCCAGCAGCTCGACGCCCCGCGGGGGCGTGGATCAGCCCCAGCATTTT,CASSSTPRGGVDQPQHF
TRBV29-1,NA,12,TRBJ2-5,TGCAGCGTTGAAGACAGGGCGCAGACCCAGTACTTC,CSVEDRAQTQYF
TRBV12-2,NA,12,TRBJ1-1,TGTGCAAGTCGCTTATTTAGGACTGAAGCTTTCTTT,CASRLFRTEAFF
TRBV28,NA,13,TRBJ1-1,TGTGCCACCCAAGGGGGGGGGAACACTGAAGCTTTCTTT,CATQGGGNTEAFF
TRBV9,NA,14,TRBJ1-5,TGTGCCAGCAGCGTGGGACTCGACAATCAGCCCCAGCATTTT,CASSVGLDNQPQHF
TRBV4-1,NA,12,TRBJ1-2,TGCGCCAGCAGCCACCTGAACTATGGCTACACCTTC,CASSHLNYGYTF
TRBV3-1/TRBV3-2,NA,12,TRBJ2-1,TGTGCCAGCAGCCCGCTAGACAATGAGCAGTTCTTC,CASSPLDNEQFF
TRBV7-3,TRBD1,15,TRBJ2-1,TGTGCCAGCAGCTTAACACGGGACAGTTACAATGAGCAGTTCTTC,CASSLTRDSYNEQFF
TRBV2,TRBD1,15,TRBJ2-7,TGTGCCAGCAGTGAAATAAGGGGCCAGGGGGCCGAGCAGTACTTC,CASSEIRGQGAEQYF
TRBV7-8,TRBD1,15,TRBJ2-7,TGTGCCAGCAGCTTAGAAACAGGGGAAGGGTACGAGCAGTACTTC,CASSLETGEGYEQYF
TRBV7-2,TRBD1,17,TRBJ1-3,TGTGCCAGCAGCCCACGGACAGGGCGCGGTAGGGTTGCCACCATATATTTT,CASSPRTGRGRVATIYF
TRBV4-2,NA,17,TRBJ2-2,TGTGCCAGCAGCCAAGATGAGGTGTCTGGCAACACCGGGGAGCTGTTTTTT,CASSQDEVSGNTGELFF
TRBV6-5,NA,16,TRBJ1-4,TGTGCCAGCAGTTACTCGAAAGCAGAGGCCAATGAAAAACTGTTTTTT,CASSYSKAEANEKLFF
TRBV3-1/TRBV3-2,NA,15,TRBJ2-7,TGTGCCAGCAGCCAGCGGATGGGGGGAGCCTACGAGCAGTACTTC,CASSQRMGGAYEQYF
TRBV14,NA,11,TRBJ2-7,TGTGCCAGCAGCTCTTCCTACGAGCAGTACTTC,CASSSSYEQYF